This passage covers 30 T cell receptor beta chains from one sample sequenced in a study of regulatory T cells in long-lasting Graves disease. Building of the TCR beta libraries involved iRepertoire HTBI primers and Arm-PCR of CDR3 regions. TCRdb independently ran MiXCR on the multiplex PCR reads; one entry per CDR3 protein. Of about 420,000 distinct CDR3 sequences in the sample, 16% were seen once. Time point defined: newly diagnosed GD, antithyroid drugs for less than 3 months. The TCR library was made from RNA extracted from PBMCs. This sample was shared with a second study, whose subject was T cells in Graves' hyperthyroidism and ophthalmopathy.

The starting material was peripheral blood mononuclear cells (PBMCs), obtained at new diagnosis, from a patient treated with antithyroid drugs. All receptors derive from a woman aged 18-30 years with Graves disease.

CDR3 DNA sequence: TGCGCCAGCGGGGGACTAGCGGGATACAATGAGCAGTTCTTC. This codes for CASGGLAGYNEQFF. The V gene is TRBV5-1, the J gene TRBJ2-1, with TRBD2 matching over 13 bases. The CDR3 length is 14 residues. Germline V CDR1 and CDR2: SGHRS, YFSETQ. The V gene end was trimmed by 7 bases and the J gene end by 4 bases; junction bases not matched to a gene: 2.

The chain employs TRBV27 and TRBJ2-7, with D perhaps given as TRBD1 or TRBD2 (5 bases each). This CDR3 region has 13 residues. V was cut by 8 bases and J by 9 bases, with 20 bases left in between. From germline, CDR1 is MNHEY and CDR2 SMNVEV (reference sequence). Here the CDR3 reads CASGPGTLPGQYF. In nucleotides, the CDR3 is TGTGCCAGCGGACCCGGGACGCTTCCGGGGCAGTACTTC.

This rearrangement joins TRBV5-1 to TRBJ1-3, with D uncertain. The CDR3 has 13 residues. Germline V gene lookup returns CDR1 SGHRS and CDR2 YFSETQ. V lost 3 bases to trimming and J lost 7 bases, with 11 bases between them. The CDR3 spells CASSSPGWNTIYF. The CDR3 DNA reads as TGCGCCAGCAGCTCGCCGGGGTGGAACACCATATATTTT.

This clonotype was found many times. This chain links TRBV12-3 or TRBV12-4 with TRBJ2-7; tentatively, D is TRBD2 (6 bases). Trimming pared 6 bases from V and 0 bases from J, leaving 21 bases between. There are 17 residues in the CDR3. CDR3 coding DNA: TGTGCCAGCAGCCAACACGAAGGGGTCGGGAGCTCCTACGAGCAGTACTTC. Residues: CASSQHEGVGSSYEQYF.

The gene calls are TRBV28 and TRBJ2-7; TRBD2 is a possible D gene (5 bases). CDR1 and CDR2 from the germline V gene are MDHEN and SYDVKM. V was cut by 2 bases and J by 3 bases, with 11 bases left in between. The CDR3 consists of 14 residues. The CDR3, as DNA: TGTGCCAGCAGTTTACAAGCGGTTGTCTACGAGCAGTACTTC. This codes for CASSLQAVVYEQYF.

V is TRBV2 and J is TRBJ2-7; 7 bases match TRBD2. J lost 0 bases, V lost 3 bases, and 8 bases had no gene match. The CDR3 totals 16 residues. Germline-derived CDR1 and CDR2 are SNHLY and FYNNEI. The CDR3 DNA follows: TGTGCCAGCAGTGACCCGGGACTACCAAACTCCTACGAGCAGTACTTC. It yields the protein CASSDPGLPNSYEQYF.

This clonotype was seen repeatedly, ten times or more. The CDR3 reads CSATSLGTGYSPYEQYF. The CDR3 DNA sequence: TGCAGTGCTACCTCCTTGGGGACAGGGTATTCTCCCTACGAGCAGTACTTC. The chain joins TRBV20-1 to TRBJ2-7, with 9 bases that match TRBD1. This CDR3 region has 17 residues. V shed 4 bases and J 2 bases; nucleotides not matched to a gene: 15. The germline V gene has CDR1 DFQATT and CDR2 SNEGSKA (reference sequence).

In this sample, this clonotype turned up many times. This rearrangement joins TRBV29-1 to TRBJ2-1, with D possibly being TRBD2 (6 bases). Germline loops: CDR1 SQVTM, CDR2 ANQGSEA. Trimming removed 1 base at V and 0 bases at J, with 7 bases between. The CDR3 length is 14 residues. CDR3 protein: CSVEGSGSYNEQFF. CDR3 DNA: TGCAGCGTTGAAGGTAGCGGCTCCTACAATGAGCAGTTCTTC.

The rearrangement uses TRBV3-1 and TRBJ2-1; 12 bases align to TRBD2. The germline gives CDR1 LGHDT, CDR2 YNNKEL (reference sequence). The junction had 15 bases not matched to a gene; V was cut back by 4 bases and J by 14 bases. The CDR3 has 16 amino acids. The CDR3 reads CASSPQAASGRVGKFF. The CDR3 region has the DNA TGTGCCAGCAGCCCCCAAGCGGCTAGCGGGAGGGTGGGGAAGTTCTTC.

The chain is built from TRBV7-8 and TRBJ2-5; tentative D call: TRBD2 (5 bases). The CDR3 covers 15 residues. V was clipped by 4 bases and J by 2 bases, with 14 bases between them. Germline V gene sequence: CDR1 SGHVS, CDR2 FQNEAQ. The CDR3 DNA is TGTGCCAGCAGCTCCGGGGTCCTACCTCAAGAGACCCAGTACTTC. Translation: CASSSGVLPQETQYF.

The genes are TRBV6-2 or TRBV6-3 and TRBJ2-1; D tentatively fits TRBD1 or TRBD2 (5 bases each). The CDR3 has 13 residues. Germline-derived CDR1 and CDR2 are MNHEY and SVGEGT. The V gene lost 0 bases and the J gene lost 5 bases, with 5 bases spanning the gap. CDR3 in amino acids: CASSYSGDNEQFF. The CDR3, as DNA: TGTGCCAGCAGTTACTCGGGGGACAATGAGCAGTTCTTC.

V gene TRBV9 combines with J gene TRBJ2-1; 10 nucleotides align to TRBD2. This CDR3 contains 17 residues. CDR1 is SGDLS, CDR2 YYNGEE, per germline. The junction had 12 bases not matched to a gene; V was cut back by 2 bases and J by 7 bases. CDR3 residues: CASSVVSGRYSSNEQFF. The CDR3 DNA reads as TGTGCCAGCAGCGTTGTTAGCGGGAGGTATTCGTCGAATGAGCAGTTCTTC.

V usage is TRBV7-2 and J usage is TRBJ2-1, with 8 bases matching TRBD2. Losses at the gene ends were 6 bases for V and 8 bases for J; bases not matched to a gene: 12. Germline V CDR1 and CDR2: SGHTA, FQGNSA. CDR3 size: 15 residues. The DNA for the CDR3 is TGTGCCAGCAGTGCCCGGGGGGGGGGGGCGGATGAGCAGTTCTTC. It encodes CASSARGGGADEQFF.

The chain joins TRBV7-6 to TRBJ2-7; 14 nucleotides match TRBD2. This CDR3 comprises 16 residues. The V gene's germline CDR1 is SGHVS and CDR2 FNYEAQ. V shed 5 bases and J 7 bases; nucleotides not matched to a gene: 10. The DNA of the CDR3 is TGTGCCAGCAGCCTCGCCGGGACTAGCGGGAGTCGGGAGCAGTACTTC. Translating it yields CASSLAGTSGSREQYF.

This clonotype was counted at least ten times. The V call is TRBV28, the J call TRBJ1-2; D not certain. The CDR3 runs 14 residues. V lost 6 bases, J lost 8 bases, and 19 bases lay in between. CDR1 and CDR2 (germline): MDHEN, SYDVKM. Here the CDR3 DNA reads TGTGCCAGCAGCCGGCCGCCGGGAGCCGGAGGCTACACCTTC. Translation gives CASSRPPGAGGYTF.

In its sample, this clonotype was seen many times. This chain joins TRBV29-1 and TRBJ2-3, with 10 bases aligning to TRBD2. The CDR3 is 14 residues long. Trimming cost V 4 bases and J 3 bases; bases outside gene matches: 4. CDR1 is SQVTM and CDR2 is ANQGSEA in the germline V gene. The CDR3 here is CSVGKREGTDTQYF. The CDR3 DNA reads as TGCAGCGTTGGGAAGCGGGAGGGGACAGATACGCAGTATTTT.

This clonotype was observed a few times. CDR3 sequence reads: CASTRAGEGTGELFF. The CDR3 DNA sequence: TGTGCCAGCACTCGGGCGGGAGAGGGCACCGGGGAGCTGTTTTTT. This chain connects TRBV2 to TRBJ2-2; 7 bases line up with TRBD2. V lost 7 bases, J lost 4 bases, and 9 bases stayed unmatched. The CDR3 has 15 residues. The germline V gene encodes CDR1 SNHLY and CDR2 FYNNEI.

This chain's CDR3 is CASSWGRTGSTEAFF. DNA of the CDR3: TGTGCCAGCAGTTGGGGAAGGACAGGGTCCACTGAAGCTTTCTTT. The gene calls are TRBV6-2 or TRBV6-3 and TRBJ1-1; 8 bases agree with TRBD1. The CDR3 sequence is 15 residues long. V trimming: 4 bases; J trimming: 4 bases; junction bases outside the gene matches: 8. CDR1 is MNHEY, CDR2 SVGEGT, per germline.

The table lists this clonotype with many counts. This chain connects TRBV6-2 or TRBV6-3 to TRBJ2-7, with 10 positions matching TRBD2. The V segment lost 0 bases and the J segment 1 base; nucleotides outside the gene matches: 15. The CDR3 sequence is 20 residues long. From germline, CDR1 is MNHEY and CDR2 SVGEGT. The CDR3 is CASSYSTRLRLAGRSYEQYF. The CDR3 bases are TGTGCCAGCAGTTACTCCACACGTCTTAGACTAGCGGGCCGATCCTACGAGCAGTACTTC.

This clonotype was detected ten times or more. The chain links TRBV27 to TRBJ2-1, with D tentatively TRBD2 (5 bases). V lost 2 bases, J lost 6 bases, and 14 bases lay in between. Germline assignment: CDR1 MNHEY and CDR2 SMNVEV (reference sequence). The CDR3 spans 15 residues. The CDR3 nucleotides are TGTGCCAGCAGTTTAGGGTTTCCTAGCACCAATGAGCAGTTCTTC. Its protein is CASSLGFPSTNEQFF.

This clonotype was seen a few times. The V call is TRBV7-9, the J call TRBJ1-5; TRBD1 matches at 8 bases. The CDR3 contains 15 residues. V trimming: 5 bases; J trimming: 3 bases; junction bases outside the gene matches: 6. The germline CDR1 and CDR2 sequences are SEHNR and FQNEAQ (reference sequence). The CDR3 DNA reads TGTGCCAGCAGCCCACCGGGACAGGTCAATCAGCCCCAGCATTTT. Translating gives CASSPPGQVNQPQHF.

This clonotype was seen many times. J is TRBJ2-5 and V is TRBV20-1; 10 nucleotides match TRBD2. The germline V gene has CDR1 DFQATT and CDR2 SNEGSKA (reference sequence). Unmatched junction bases numbered 2, after V lost 6 bases and J lost 4 bases. The length of the CDR3 is 12 residues. The CDR3 nucleotides are TGCAGTGCGCGGACTAGCGGAGAGACCCAGTACTTC. It encodes CSARTSGETQYF.

This clonotype has more than one count but fewer than ten. The chain recombines TRBV7-2 with TRBJ1-2; maybe TRBD1 (6 bases). V was trimmed by 1 base and J by 8 bases, leaving 17 bases between them. The CDR3 extends over 15 amino acids. Germline lookup yields CDR1 SGHTA and CDR2 FQGNSA. CDR3 coding DNA: TGTGCCAGCAGCTTAGACTTCAGGGGAGGTGGCGGCTACACCTTC. This sequence encodes CASSLDFRGGGGYTF.

Remarks on this clonotype: This may be a read error: a much more frequent sequence differs by one nucleotide. The rearrangement links TRBV5-1 to TRBJ2-1, with D uncertain. V was pared by 4 bases and J by 6 bases, with 11 bases between. CDR3 length: 13 amino acids. Germline loops: CDR1 SGHRS, CDR2 YFSETQ. The CDR3 sequence: CASSTWVGNEQFF. The CDR3 nucleotides read TGCGCCAGCAGCACCTGGGTAGGCAATGAGCAGTTCTTC.

This clonotype was detected many times. The V and J genes are TRBV20-1 and TRBJ2-1, with 10 bases matching TRBD2. From germline, CDR1 is DFQATT and CDR2 SNEGSKA (reference sequence). J lost 4 bases, V lost 6 bases, and 9 bases had no gene match. The CDR3 is 15 residues long. CDR3 nucleotide sequence: TGCAGTGCAAGGACTAGCGGACAAACTTACAATGAGCAGTTCTTC. Protein: CSARTSGQTYNEQFF.

This clonotype was found a few times. As DNA, the CDR3 is TGTGCCAGCATATCGGGCGGGAGGGCAGATACGCAGTATTTT. Amino acids: CASISGGRADTQYF. V and J are TRBV6-2 or TRBV6-3 and TRBJ2-3; 9 positions agree with TRBD2. The CDR3 contains 14 residues. CDR1 is MNHEY, CDR2 SVGEGT, per germline. V lost 7 bases to trimming and J lost 4 bases; unmatched junction nucleotides: 6.

In this sample, this clonotype turned up many times. The chain has TRBV7-6 and TRBJ2-3, with D unclear. V lost 1 base and J 6 bases, leaving 8 bases between the germline ends. Per the germline V gene, CDR1 is SGHVS and CDR2 is FNYEAQ. The CDR3 sequence is 13 residues long. The CDR3 loop reads CASSLDWLDTQYF. The CDR3 DNA is TGTGCCAGCAGCTTAGATTGGCTTGATACGCAGTATTTT.

This clonotype was counted at least ten times. The rearrangement joins TRBV6-1 to TRBJ1-2; 7 nucleotides line up with TRBD1. In germline, CDR1 is MNHNS, CDR2 SASEGT. The length of the CDR3 is 14 residues. V lost 2 bases to trimming and J lost 4 bases; unmatched junction nucleotides: 4. The CDR3 nucleotides are TGTGCCAGCAGTGAACGAGGACAGGCCTATGGCTACACCTTC. It encodes CASSERGQAYGYTF.

Notes on this clonotype: A much larger clone is a single base away; this may be a read error. The chain recombines TRBV12-3 or TRBV12-4 with TRBJ2-5; 12 bases fit TRBD2. J lost 1 base, V lost 6 bases, and 3 bases had no gene match. CDR3 length: 15 amino acids. CDR3 residues: CASSTGLAGQETQYF. CDR3 coding DNA: TGTGCCAGCAGCACGGGACTAGCGGGCCAAGAGACCCAGTACTTC.

This clonotype was observed at least ten times. The junction departs from the called germline gene at one end, perhaps through a read error. This rearrangement joins TRBV3-1 to TRBJ2-7, with D hard to call. Germline V gives CDR1 LGHDT, CDR2 YNNKEL (reference sequence). The CDR3 totals 11 residues. CDR3 in amino acids: CASSQALEKYF. DNA of the CDR3: TGTGCCAGCAGCCAAGCCCTCGAGAAGTACTTC.